The next 13 T cell receptor beta chains were all read from a single sample in a study of shared clonotypes between healthy human individuals (dated by TCRdb to 2019 to 2021). Receptor amplification or capture employed the immunoSEQ multiplex PCR assay. What TCRdb holds here is the immuneACCESS table cut down to in-frame rearrangements. Part of the clones is not present; checked against another copy, under half of the missing clones reflect an unresolved V gene, and the others are unexplained. In all, the sample holds around 2.3 million clones, and 95% of those were seen once. The top ten hold more than 0.1% of the sample. The sequencing input was naive CD4+ T cells sorted from blood. The meaning of the sample's cell subset or site label: CD45RA+ positively selected. Source of these receptors: a young man in good health.

The chain uses TRBV5-4 and TRBJ1-1; D call uncertain. Between the trimmed V and J ends, which lost 4 bases and 0 bases, there was a span of 13 bases. The CDR3 contains 15 residues. Germline V gives CDR1 SGHNT, CDR2 YYREEE (reference sequence). The CDR3 sequence: CASSPITALNTEAFF. The CDR3 DNA reads as TGTGCCAGCAGCCCCATTACGGCCTTGAACACTGAAGCTTTCTTT.

Regarding this clone: Other DNA sequences from this sample encode an identical CDR3 as well. The V gene is TRBV4-1, the J gene TRBJ1-6; D ambiguous. From germline, CDR1 is MGHRA and CDR2 YSYEKL. V was shortened by 0 bases and J by 4 bases, with 4 bases between the two germline ends. The CDR3 has 14 residues. The CDR3 here is CASSQEGYNSPLHF. The CDR3 DNA reads as TGCGCCAGCAGCCAAGAGGGATATAATTCACCCCTCCACTTT.

This clone was recorded only once. The V and J genes are TRBV10-3 and TRBJ2-5; the D call may be TRBD1 or TRBD2 (5 bases each). The CDR3 has 16 amino acids. V lost 0 bases and J 3 bases, leaving 14 bases between the germline ends. Germline values: CDR1 ENHRY, CDR2 SYGVKD. CDR3 sequence (DNA): TGTGCCATCAGTGAGTCGAAAGGGACGATAAAAGAGACCCAGTACTTC. Protein sequence: CAISESKGTIKETQYF.

A note on this clone: The same CDR3 can be traced to other DNA sequences in this sample. The CDR3 loop reads CASSPGPTNEKLFF. CDR3 DNA: TGCGCCAGCAGCCCTGGTCCAACTAATGAAAAACTGTTTTTT. J is TRBJ1-4 and V is TRBV5-1; D remains ambiguous. There are 14 residues in the CDR3. CDR1 SGHRS and CDR2 YFSETQ come from the germline V gene. V gave up 4 bases and J gave up 0 bases, with 7 bases separating them.

The chain uses TRBV10-1 and TRBJ2-5; 7 bases agree with TRBD2. The end of the DNA aligns better with TRBJ2-7, so the J call may be wrong. There are 14 residues in the CDR3. The V gene's germline CDR1 is WNHNN and CDR2 SYGVQD (reference sequence). The CDR3: CASSPGTTSYEQYF. In nucleotides, the CDR3 is TGCGCCAGCAGTCCCGGGACTACTTCCTACGAGCAGTACTTC.

This clone was observed a single time. The chain combines TRBV30 with TRBJ2-7; D is unresolved. Trimming stripped 0 bases from V and 8 bases from J, with 11 bases between. The CDR3 loop spans 12 amino acids. From germline, CDR1 is GTSNPN and CDR2 SVGIG (reference sequence). The CDR3 DNA follows: TGTGCCTGGAGTGTACTGTTTGGTCAGCAGTACTTC. Translated: CAWSVLFGQQYF.

J is TRBJ1-2 and V is TRBV15; D unresolved. Germline CDR1 is LNHNV and CDR2 is YYDKDF (reference sequence). The V and J ends lost 0 bases and 0 bases respectively, with 11 bases between them. The CDR3 contains 16 residues. This chain's CDR3 is CATSRDLGAANYGYTF. The CDR3 bases are TGTGCCACCAGCAGAGATCTTGGTGCAGCTAACTATGGCTACACCTTC.

Of note for this clone: Other DNA variants within this sample encode the same CDR3. The chain couples TRBV19 to TRBJ1-5; TRBD1 is a possible D gene (5 bases). The CDR3 contains 15 residues. Germline V lookup: CDR1 LNHDA, CDR2 SQIVND (reference sequence). Trimming cost V 1 base and J 4 bases, with 11 bases left between them. The CDR3 loop reads CASSIVGGSNQPQHF. CDR3 in DNA: TGTGCCAGTAGTATAGTTGGGGGTAGTAATCAGCCCCAGCATTTT.

This clone occurred once. Different DNA sequences within this sample yield the same CDR3. The chain combines TRBV18 with TRBJ1-5, with TRBD1 identical over 8 bases. There are 15 residues in the CDR3. The germline gives CDR1 KGHSH, CDR2 LQKENI. V trimming: 3 bases; J trimming: 3 bases; junction bases outside the gene matches: 4. This CDR3 is CASSPGTGNNQPQHF. Written as DNA, the CDR3 is TGTGCCAGCTCACCCGGGACAGGAAACAATCAGCCCCAGCATTTT.

This rearrangement joins TRBV11-2 to TRBJ2-5, with a tentative D call TRBD2 (5 bases). CDR3 length: 15 residues. The germline CDR1 and CDR2 sequences are SGHAT and FQNNGV. Trimming stripped 3 bases from V and 5 bases from J, with 16 bases between. As DNA, the CDR3 is TGTGCCAGCAGCTTCTTGGGGAGCAAACGCGAGACCCAGTACTTC. It specifies CASSFLGSKRETQYF.

The V gene is TRBV27, the J gene TRBJ1-6; no firm D call. Germline-derived CDR1 and CDR2 are MNHEY and SMNVEV (reference sequence). Trimming shortened V by 5 bases and J by 8 bases, and 16 bases separated the two germline ends. The CDR3 is made up of 15 amino acids. The CDR3 DNA reads as TGTGCCAGCAGTCTCGACGGGCTTCCCTATTCACCCCTCCACTTT. It codes for CASSLDGLPYSPLHF.

V is TRBV6-1 and J is TRBJ2-3; maybe TRBD2 (7 bases). Trimming stripped 5 bases from V and 5 bases from J, with 17 bases between. The CDR3 covers 15 residues. Germline V lookup: CDR1 MNHNS, CDR2 SASEGT. The CDR3, as DNA: TGTGCCAGCAGTTGGGGGCCCCTAGCGGTAGATACGCAGTATTTT. Translated: CASSWGPLAVDTQYF.

The chain carries TRBV6-5 and TRBJ2-1; D may be TRBD1 or TRBD2 (5 bases each). CDR3 length: 15 residues. V lost 7 bases and J lost 10, with 23 bases in between. Germline assignment: CDR1 MNHEY and CDR2 SVGAGI. CDR3 in amino acids: CASTVRTTGTLEQFF. Here the CDR3 DNA reads TGTGCCAGCACGGTAAGAACCACCGGGACGTTGGAGCAGTTCTTC.